This TCR beta chain came from a study of cytomegalovirus exposure and HLA in healthy donors. Regarding the study as a whole: Judged likely to be a sequencing artifact was a cluster of highly shared sequence variants.

Use of 60 Vbeta and 13 Jbeta primers characterized the PCR. Produced via immunoSEQ multiplex PCR; TCRdb's table is partial and in-frame only. Among some 140,000 clones listed, around 80% were seen once. For this clone: Its specificity is not known.

The V end was cut by 11 bases, the J end by 5 bases, with 10 bases between. From germline, CDR1 is SNHLY and CDR2 FYNNEI. The CDR3 length is 11 residues. These donors counted as nominally healthy when sampled, but unrecorded immune exposures were likely. The TCR comes from a man aged 30 to 45 in good health and CMV-seronegative. Sequenced material: PBMCs. This chain connects TRBV2 to TRBJ2-1; a weak D match, TRBD1 (6 bases). The CDR3 here is CAVQGNNEQFF. The CDR3 DNA reads as TGTGCCGTACAGGGAAACAATGAGCAGTTCTTC.